This entry lists 12 T cell receptor beta chains sequenced from one sample in a study of identical twins. TCRdb called the 5' RACE reads again in MiXCR, with one record for every CDR3 protein. The data show about 720,000 distinct CDR3 sequences, roughly 8% seen once. A further study also used this sample, focusing on yellow fever vaccine responses in identical twins.

The sequenced sample consisted of PBMCs. The receptor source for this set is a woman aged 18-30 years in good health.

This clonotype was detected many times. The rearrangement joins TRBV12-3 or TRBV12-4 to TRBJ1-1, with 7 bases fitting TRBD1. The CDR3 covers 12 residues. Unmatched junction bases numbered 2, after V lost 7 bases and J lost 3 bases. Here the CDR3 DNA reads TGTGCCAGCAATACAGGGGACACTGAAGCTTTCTTT. Amino acids: CASNTGDTEAFF.

This chain joins TRBV28 and TRBJ2-3; TRBD2 aligns across 11 bases. Germline CDR1 is MDHEN and CDR2 is SYDVKM. CDR3 size: 18 residues. The V segment lost 4 bases and the J segment 3 bases; nucleotides outside the gene matches: 12. As DNA, the CDR3 is TGTGCCAGCAGTTCCCAATTAGCGGGAGGGACTCCAACAGATACGCAGTATTTT. Encoded protein: CASSSQLAGGTPTDTQYF. Full variable domain (missing parts from reference TRBV28 and TRBJ2-3): DVKVTQSSRYLVKRTGEKVFLECVQDMDHENMFWYRQDPGLGLRLIYFSYDVKMKEKGDIPEGYSVSREKKERFSLILESASTNQTSMYLCASSSQLAGGTPTDTQYFGPGTRLTVL.

This clonotype was seen a few times. The rearrangement links TRBV3-1 to TRBJ2-7, with TRBD1 matching over 7 bases. Germline V gene lookup returns CDR1 LGHDT and CDR2 YNNKEL (reference sequence). The trim removed 1 base at V and 7 bases at J, leaving 10 bases unmatched. There are 15 residues in the CDR3. CDR3 DNA sequence: TGTGCCAGCAGCCAAGGGCAGGGGGTGACGAGGGAGCAGTACTTC. It codes for CASSQGQGVTREQYF.

The rearrangement joins TRBV24-1 to TRBJ2-3, with 9 bases identical to TRBD2. The germline V gene encodes CDR1 KGHDR and CDR2 SFDVKD. V shed 3 bases, J shed 4 bases, and the junction held 16 bases outside the gene matches. The CDR3 is 19 amino acids. The CDR3 is CATSDPPGLAGRQADTQYF. The CDR3 DNA reads as TGTGCCACCAGTGATCCCCCTGGGCTAGCGGGACGACAGGCAGATACGCAGTATTTT.

V usage is TRBV13 and J usage is TRBJ1-4, with 11 bases fitting TRBD1. J gave up 5 bases and V 5 bases, and 4 bases lay outside the gene matches. The germline gives CDR1 PRHDT, CDR2 FYEKMQ (reference sequence). CDR3 size: 15 residues. The CDR3 DNA follows: TGTGCCAGCAGCCAGGGACAGGGGGTGAATGAAAAACTGTTTTTT. As protein: CASSQGQGVNEKLFF. The full variable domain, completed using reference TRBV13 and TRBJ1-4, is AAGVIQSPRHLIKEKRETATLKCYPIPRHDTVYWYQQGPGQDPQFLISFYEKMQSDKGSIPDRFSAQQFSDYHSELNMSSLELGDSALYFCASSQGQGVNEKLFFGSGTQLSVL.

In its sample, this clonotype was seen a few times. The chain carries TRBV20-1 and TRBJ2-1; 8 bases agree with TRBD2. With 3 bases clipped from V and 7 bases from J, the junction kept 14 bases outside the gene matches. The CDR3 has 16 amino acids. Germline V CDR1 and CDR2: DFQATT, SNEGSKA (reference sequence). The CDR3 nucleotides read TGCAGTGCTAGGATCCCCCCCGGGACGGGAGGGAATGAGCAGTTCTTC. This gives the protein CSARIPPGTGGNEQFF.

The chain joins TRBV7-2 to TRBJ2-7; D may be TRBD2 (5 bases). Trimming shortened V by 7 bases and J by 0 bases, and 13 bases separated the two germline ends. The CDR3 has 14 amino acids. Germline CDR1 is SGHTA and CDR2 is FQGNSA. CDR3 amino acids: CASTLPSGSYEQYF. CDR3 bases: TGTGCCAGCACACTCCCCAGCGGCTCCTACGAGCAGTACTTC.

This clonotype was detected ten times or more. The chain combines TRBV29-1 with TRBJ1-2; no reliable D call. The CDR3 has 12 residues. Germline V CDR1 and CDR2: SQVTM, ANQGSEA. Trimming took 1 base from V and 4 from J, leaving 7 bases between them. CDR3 bases: TGCAGCGTTGAAGTTCCAGTCTATGGCTACACCTTC. The encoded protein is CSVEVPVYGYTF.

This clonotype was recorded a few times. The V gene is TRBV9, the J gene TRBJ2-3; 7 nucleotides line up with TRBD1. CDR1 and CDR2 (germline): SGDLS, YYNGEE. There are 16 residues in the CDR3. The trim removed 0 bases at V and 4 bases at J, leaving 8 bases unmatched. CDR3 loop: CASSVEGRGFADTQYF. Written as DNA, the CDR3 is TGTGCCAGCAGCGTAGAGGGCAGGGGGTTCGCAGATACGCAGTATTTT.

This clonotype was detected many times. The rearrangement uses TRBV4-3 and TRBJ2-1; the D gene is possibly TRBD2 (5 bases). Germline V lookup: CDR1 LGHNA, CDR2 YSLEER. CDR3 length: 16 residues. With 0 bases removed from V and 1 base from J, the gap between germline ends came to 10 bases. The CDR3 DNA sequence: TGCGCCAGCAGCCAAGATCGTCGGGGATCCTACAATGAGCAGTTCTTC. Translating it yields CASSQDRRGSYNEQFF.

This clonotype showed up just a few times. The CDR3 loop reads CASSLGRPGSDQETQYF. The DNA of the CDR3 is TGCGCCAGCAGCTTGGGTCGCCCGGGAAGTGATCAAGAGACCCAGTACTTC. The chain employs TRBV5-1 and TRBJ2-5, with TRBD2 as a possible D gene (5 bases). This CDR3 contains 17 residues. CDR1 SGHRS and CDR2 YFSETQ come from the germline V gene. Trimming shortened V by 0 bases and J by 2 bases, and 17 bases separated the two germline ends. Using reference TRBV5-1 and TRBJ2-5 for the parts outside the CDR3, the full variable domain is KAGVTQTPRYLIKTRGQQVTLSCSPISGHRSVSWYQQTPGQGLQFLFEYFSETQRNKGNFPGRFSGRQFSNSRSEMNVSTLELGDSALYLCASSLGRPGSDQETQYFGPGTRLLVL.

This clonotype has just a few counts. Here the CDR3 reads CASSSSWSSGANVLTF. The CDR3 DNA reads TGCGCCAGCAGCTCGTCATGGAGCTCTGGGGCCAACGTCCTGACTTTC. V usage is TRBV5-1 and J usage is TRBJ2-6; D unresolved. The CDR3 extends over 16 amino acids. The ends were cut back, 3 bases at V and 0 bases at J, with 10 bases in the middle. Germline V CDR1 and CDR2: SGHRS, YFSETQ.